Each of the 20 T cell receptor beta chains below was sequenced from the same sample in a study of shared clonotypes between healthy human individuals. Measured with immunoSEQ multiplex PCR; TCRdb has only the in-frame clones, and not every one. The sample has some 200,000 clones; approximately 95% are singletons. Sequenced: naive CD4+ T cells sorted from blood. The sample's subset: CD45RA+ positively selected. Source of these receptors: a woman in her thirties in good health.

The chain combines TRBV15 with TRBJ1-5, with D possibly being TRBD1 (5 bases). CDR1 is LNHNV and CDR2 is YYDKDF in the germline V gene (reference sequence). Trimming took off 0 bases at V and 2 bases at J, with 14 bases between the two ends. The CDR3 spans 17 residues. The CDR3 is CATSRDQSRARNQPQHF. In DNA form, the CDR3 reads TGTGCCACCAGCAGAGATCAGTCCAGGGCCCGCAATCAGCCCCAGCATTTT.

This clone was picked up one time. This chain joins TRBV14 and TRBJ1-6, with 9 bases lining up with TRBD1. V lost 3 bases and J lost 3; bases outside the gene matches: 6. Germline assignment: CDR1 SGHDN and CDR2 FVKESK. This CDR3 has 17 amino acids. The CDR3 DNA sequence: TGTGCCAGCAGCCAGAAACAGGGGGCCGGCTATAATTCACCCCTCCACTTT. It codes for CASSQKQGAGYNSPLHF.

This clone is a singleton in its sample. The chain joins TRBV19 to TRBJ2-7, with 10 nucleotides matching TRBD1. Germline V gene sequence: CDR1 LNHDA, CDR2 SQIVND (reference sequence). The CDR3 runs to 16 residues. The V segment lost 6 bases and the J segment 3 bases; nucleotides outside the gene matches: 11. CDR3 residues: CASRRSSGTGDYEQYF. The CDR3 nucleotides read TGTGCCAGTAGACGTTCATCGGGGACAGGGGACTACGAGCAGTACTTC.

V gene TRBV29-1 combines with J gene TRBJ1-4, with D possibly being TRBD1 (5 bases). The V end was cut by 7 bases, the J end by 7 bases, with 16 bases between. The CDR3 consists of 13 residues. In germline, CDR1 is SQVTM, CDR2 ANQGSEA. CDR3 in amino acids: CSARGAGPEKLFF. The DNA for the CDR3 is TGCAGCGCCCGGGGCGCGGGGCCTGAAAAACTGTTTTTT.

The genes are TRBV27 and TRBJ2-1, with 13 nucleotides matching TRBD2. The CDR3 runs to 17 residues. CDR1 is MNHEY, CDR2 SMNVEV, per germline (reference sequence). J gave up 8 bases and V 3 bases, and 10 bases lay outside the gene matches. The CDR3 DNA is TGTGCCAGCAGTTTTTACAGGACTAGCGGGAGTTGGTATGAGCAGTTCTTC. It codes for CASSFYRTSGSWYEQFF.

This sequence joins TRBV6-1 and TRBJ2-7; D is perhaps TRBD1 or TRBD2 (7 bases each). The CDR3 extends over 14 amino acids. The V end lost 6 bases, the J end lost 5 bases, and 17 bases lay between the germline ends. From germline, CDR1 is MNHNS and CDR2 SASEGT. The CDR3 nucleotides are TGTGCCAGCAGCGAGGGAGGGGGCGTAGACGAGCAGTACTTC. Amino acid sequence: CASSEGGGVDEQYF.

The genes are TRBV5-5 and TRBJ1-1, with D possibly TRBD1 on 6 matching bases. There are 14 residues in the CDR3. Germline loops: CDR1 SGHKS, CDR2 YYEKEE (reference sequence). Trimming removed 4 bases at V and 4 bases at J, with 14 bases between. CDR3 loop: CASSIQGGATEAFF. The CDR3 DNA follows: TGTGCCAGCAGCATACAGGGTGGGGCCACTGAAGCTTTCTTT.

V usage is TRBV18 and J usage is TRBJ2-5; D call uncertain. The ends were cut back, 2 bases at V and 1 base at J, with 5 bases in the middle. The CDR3 consists of 13 residues. Germline V gene sequence: CDR1 KGHSH, CDR2 LQKENI. CDR3 region: CASSPMAQETQYF. CDR3 DNA sequence: TGTGCCAGCTCACCAATGGCCCAAGAGACCCAGTACTTC.

This chain links TRBV10-1 with TRBJ2-2, with D uncertain. The CDR3 extends over 13 amino acids. V was pared by 4 bases and J by 6 bases, with 9 bases between. Per the germline V gene, CDR1 is WNHNN and CDR2 is SYGVQD (reference sequence). The CDR3 sequence is CASSAVSSGELFF. The CDR3 DNA reads as TGCGCCAGCAGTGCTGTGAGCTCCGGGGAGCTGTTTTTT.

The chain employs TRBV9 and TRBJ2-7; 14 nucleotides align to TRBD2. J lost 4 bases, V lost 2 bases, and 11 bases had no gene match. Germline CDR1 reads SGDLS; CDR2 reads YYNGEE. CDR3 size: 18 residues. The CDR3 protein is CASSVGTSGSNRLYEQYF. CDR3 in DNA: TGTGCCAGCAGCGTTGGGACTAGCGGGAGTAATAGATTGTACGAGCAGTACTTC. The variable domain in full, with the rest retrieved from reference TRBV9 and TRBJ2-7, is DSGVTQTPKHLITATGQRVTLRCSPRSGDLSVYWYQQSLDQGLQFLIQYYNGEERAKGNILERFSAQQFPDLHSELNLSSLELGDSALYFCASSVGTSGSNRLYEQYFGPGTRLTVT.

The chain couples TRBV7-9 to TRBJ2-2, with D maybe TRBD2 (5 bases). Germline V lookup: CDR1 SEHNR, CDR2 FQNEAQ (reference sequence). With 1 base removed from V and 5 bases from J, the gap between germline ends came to 8 bases. There are 14 residues in the CDR3. The CDR3 here is CASSLVEGTGELFF. CDR3 coding DNA: TGTGCCAGCAGCTTAGTCGAGGGAACCGGGGAGCTGTTTTTT.

The rearrangement joins TRBV29-1 to TRBJ1-2, with D possibly being TRBD1 (5 bases). Trimming left V 6 bases short and J 7 bases short, with 21 bases between. Germline V gene data show CDR1 as SQVTM and CDR2 as ANQGSEA. This CDR3 is built from 14 residues. The CDR3 DNA follows: TGCAGCGTAGCCTATGGCGTATCCGGGGGTGGCTACACCTTC. This gives the protein CSVAYGVSGGGYTF.

This sequence joins TRBV7-6 and TRBJ2-1, with D maybe TRBD1 (7 bases). Germline V gene lookup returns CDR1 SGHVS and CDR2 FNYEAQ. This CDR3 comprises 16 residues. V lost 3 bases to trimming and J lost 4 bases, with 16 bases between them. CDR3 in DNA: TGTGCCAGCAGCTTTATTGGGGGGACAGCTTACAATGAGCAGTTCTTC. This sequence encodes CASSFIGGTAYNEQFF.

The chain carries TRBV28 and TRBJ2-7, with D perhaps TRBD2 (5 bases). Germline V gene data show CDR1 as MDHEN and CDR2 as SYDVKM. V lost 4 bases and J lost 0, with 19 bases in between. There are 17 residues in the CDR3. CDR3 in DNA: TGTGCCAGCAGTTCAGCCCCCCCGGGAAGCATCTCCTACGAGCAGTACTTC. Its translation: CASSSAPPGSISYEQYF.

V is TRBV7-9 and J is TRBJ1-1, with D maybe TRBD1 (5 bases). Trimming shortened V by 1 base and J by 1 base, and 7 bases separated the two germline ends. In germline, CDR1 is SEHNR, CDR2 FQNEAQ (reference sequence). This CDR3 is 14 amino acids long. CDR3 region: CASSLGQGNTEAFF. CDR3 nucleotide sequence: TGTGCCAGCAGCTTAGGCCAGGGGAACACTGAAGCTTTCTTT.

This chain connects TRBV18 to TRBJ2-1; 9 positions agree with TRBD2. Trimming at V came to 2 bases and at J to 10 bases, leaving 9 bases not matched to a gene. The CDR3 covers 15 residues. Germline CDR1 and CDR2: KGHSH and LQKENI. CDR3 sequence: CASSPAGGPVREQFF. CDR3 DNA sequence: TGTGCCAGCTCACCAGCGGGAGGGCCGGTTCGGGAGCAGTTCTTC. The full variable domain, completed using reference TRBV18 and TRBJ2-1, is NAGVMQNPRHLVRRRGQEARLRCSPMKGHSHVYWYRQLPEEGLKFMVYLQKENIIDESGMPKERFSAEFPKEGPSILRIQQVVRGDSAAYFCASSPAGGPVREQFFGPGTRLTVL.

The chain links TRBV28 to TRBJ1-4; D ambiguous. The CDR3 sequence is 14 residues long. Germline CDR1 MDHEN, CDR2 SYDVKM. Trimming removed 6 bases at V and 5 bases at J, with 13 bases between. CDR3 residues: CASSPWRGNEKLFF. Written as DNA, the CDR3 is TGTGCCAGCAGCCCATGGCGCGGAAATGAAAAACTGTTTTTT.

CDR3 amino acids: CAWSNVNTEAFF. As DNA, the CDR3 is TGTGCCTGGAGTAATGTTAACACTGAAGCTTTCTTT. The chain has TRBV30 and TRBJ1-1; D is unresolved. Germline V gene data show CDR1 as GTSNPN and CDR2 as SVGIG (reference sequence). The CDR3 spans 12 residues. V was cut by 2 bases and J by 2 bases, with 6 bases left in between.

V gene TRBV21-1 combines with J gene TRBJ1-5; the D call TRBD1 from the table was never checked on the DNA. TRBV21-1 is classified as a pseudogene. This CDR3 has 20 amino acids. CDR3 in DNA: TGTGCCAGCAGCCATAAGGGTTGGACAGGGGAACTGCATAGCAATCAGCCCCAGCATTTT. Translating gives CASSHKGWTGELHSNQPQHF.

The chain uses TRBV9 and TRBJ1-1, with D maybe TRBD1 (5 bases). Germline values: CDR1 SGDLS, CDR2 YYNGEE. The CDR3 has 12 residues. Trimming shortened V by 8 bases and J by 1 base, and 9 bases separated the two germline ends. In DNA, the CDR3 is TGTGCCAGTTCAGGACAGAACACTGAAGCTTTCTTT. Encoded protein: CASSGQNTEAFF.